These T cell receptor beta chains were read from a single sample in a study of glioma-infiltrating T cells after dendritic cell vaccination. Data came from immunoSEQ multiplex PCR; TCRdb stores just in-frame clones and leaves some out. The repertoire includes about 92,000 clones, approximately 84% of them detected once, and approximately 14% sits in the top ten. Sequenced here: blood, sampled before dendritic cell vaccination. Receptors were obtained from a human donor with glioblastoma. Each CDR3 is given with its conserved first and last residue. A D gene is named only where the DNA matches it firmly. Some rows mark clone size as missing; the rest say once, few, many or name a class of expanded clone.

j_call,clone_size,d_call,v_call,cdr3_nt,cdr3_aa
TRBJ2-7,-,TRBD1,TRBV7-3,TGTGCCAGCAGCTTAAGGGCCAGACAGGGATTCTACGAGCAGTACTTC,CASSLRARQGFYEQYF
TRBJ1-3,-,-,TRBV28,TGTGCCAGCAGCTCGGACTTCTCTGGAAACACCATATATTTT,CASSSDFSGNTIYF
TRBJ2-1,-,TRBD2,TRBV5-1,TGCGCCAGCAGTAGCGGGGGGATCTACAATGAGCAGTTCTTC,CASSSGGIYNEQFF
TRBJ2-7,-,TRBD1,TRBV28,TGTGCCAGCAGTCCCGGGACAGACTACGAGCAGTACTTC,CASSPGTDYEQYF
TRBJ2-6,-,TRBD2,TRBV19,TGTGCCAGTAGTATAGGGGGAGGGGAGGCGGGGGCCAACGTCCTGACTTTC,CASSIGGGEAGANVLTF
TRBJ2-1,-,-,TRBV7-9,TGTGCCAGCAGAGGATCGGGAACTAACTACAATGAGCAGTTCTTC,CASRGSGTNYNEQFF
TRBJ2-1,few,TRBD2,TRBV9,TGTGCCAGCAGCGCCCGGACTAGCGGGGGGTACTCCTACAATGAGCAGTTCTTC,CASSARTSGGYSYNEQFF
TRBJ2-3,-,-,TRBV9,TGTGCCAGCAGCGCGGGACGAGGAGGGAGCACAGATACGCAGTATTTT,CASSAGRGGSTDTQYF
TRBJ1-2,-,TRBD1,TRBV11-2,TGTGCCAGCAGCTTAGTTGGGAACAGGGGGGATGGCTACACCTTC,CASSLVGNRGDGYTF
TRBJ2-7,-,-,TRBV2,TGTGCCAGCAGTGACCCAGGGGGGCACAGCTCCTACGAGCAGTACTTC,CASSDPGGHSSYEQYF
TRBJ2-1,-,-,TRBV7-6,TGTGCCAGCAGCTTAGCCTCTGGTGACGGAGACAATGAGCAGTTCTTC,CASSLASGDGDNEQFF
TRBJ2-7,-,TRBD2,TRBV4-2,TGTGCCAGCAGCCAAGTTCTAGCGGACTCCTACGAGCAGTACTTC,CASSQVLADSYEQYF
TRBJ2-1,-,TRBD2,TRBV19,TGTGCCAGTAGCGCAGGACTAGCGGGAGGGTGGGATGAGCAGTTCTTC,CASSAGLAGGWDEQFF
TRBJ1-5,-,TRBD1,TRBV5-1,TGCGCCAGCAGCTTGGCGGGGACAGGGGAGCAGCCCCAGCATTTT,CASSLAGTGEQPQHF
TRBJ2-2,-,TRBD1,TRBV7-8,TGTGCCAGCAGCTTAATACCGACAGGGGTCACCGGGGAGCTGTTTTTT,CASSLIPTGVTGELFF
TRBJ2-7,-,TRBD1,TRBV6-5,TGTGCCAGCAGTTCCAAACAGGGGAGAGGCAACTACGAGCAGTACTTC,CASSSKQGRGNYEQYF
TRBJ2-3,-,TRBD2,TRBV19,TGTGCCAGTAGTAGCCAACTAGCGGGTCCGACAGATACGCAGTATTTT,CASSSQLAGPTDTQYF
TRBJ2-1,once,TRBD1,TRBV9,TGTGCCAGCAGCGTAGAGGGACAGGACTACAATGAGCAGTTCTTC,CASSVEGQDYNEQFF
TRBJ2-7,-,TRBD2,TRBV19,TGTGCCAGTGCCAGAACCGGGACTAGCGGGAGTAGTGAGCAGTACTTC,CASARTGTSGSSEQYF
TRBJ2-3,once,-,TRBV7-9,TGTGCCAGCAGCTTCCGGGACACCCTCAGCACAGATACGCAGTATTTT,CASSFRDTLSTDTQYF
TRBJ2-2,few,-,TRBV5-1,TGCGCCAGCAGCTTGGCTCGGGAGTTTGCCGGGGAGCTGTTTTTT,CASSLAREFAGELFF
TRBJ1-1,-,TRBD1,TRBV29-1,TGCAGCGTAAGGACAGGGGATATGAACACTGAAGCTTTCTTT,CSVRTGDMNTEAFF
TRBJ1-5,-,TRBD1,TRBV25-1,TGTGCCAGCAGTGTACGGGACAGGAGTTATAGCAATCAGCCCCAGCATTTT,CASSVRDRSYSNQPQHF
TRBJ2-5,-,-,TRBV7-6,TGTGCCAGCAGCTTAGCGCAGGGGGGAGATTGGGGCCAGTACTTC,CASSLAQGGDWGQYF
TRBJ1-5,once,-,TRBV7-7,TGTGCCGAGAGTTGGACAGATAGCAATCAGCCCCAGCATTTT,CAESWTDSNQPQHF
TRBJ2-7,-,TRBD2,TRBV5-4,TGTGCCAGCAGCCAAGGACTAGCGGGGGACTCCTACGAGCAGTACTTC,CASSQGLAGDSYEQYF
TRBJ2-7,few,TRBD2,TRBV5-5,TGTGCCAGCAGCTTGGGCCTCTCGGCTAGCGGGAGGCCGAGCTCCTACGAGCAGTACTTC,CASSLGLSASGRPSSYEQYF
TRBJ2-5,-,TRBD2,TRBV13,TGTGCCAGCAGCCGGACTAGTTCTCAAGAGACCCAGTACTTC,CASSRTSSQETQYF
TRBJ1-1,-,-,TRBV5-1,TGCGCCAGCAGCACCTTGACAGGGAACACTGAAGCTTTCTTT,CASSTLTGNTEAFF
TRBJ1-1,few,-,TRBV7-2,TGTGCCAGCAGGGGGCGAGGGGGGGCAGGCACTGAAGCTTTCTTT,CASRGRGGAGTEAFF
TRBJ2-1,-,TRBD2,TRBV29-1,TGCAGCGTTGACGGGGGGGAAGGAACCTACAATGAGCAGTTCTTC,CSVDGGEGTYNEQFF
TRBJ2-5,-,-,TRBV6-5,TGTGCCAGCAGTTACCGGGTCGGAGAGACCCAGTACTTC,CASSYRVGETQYF
TRBJ1-2,-,-,TRBV21-1,TGTGCCAGCAGCAAAGCGGTCGAATGGGGCGTCGGCTATGGCTACACCTTC,CASSKAVEWGVGYGYTF
TRBJ1-1,-,-,TRBV5-4,TGTGCCAGCAGCTCTCTGGCGGATGAAGCTTTCTTT,CASSSLADEAFF
TRBJ1-1,-,-,TRBV5-1,TGCGCCAGCAGCTTGGGCGACGGGAGGAACACTGAAGCTTTCTTT,CASSLGDGRNTEAFF
TRBJ1-4,few,-,TRBV7-9,TGTGCCAGCAGCCCGCCCGGGACACCGGTGGGAGCTAATGAAAAACTGTTTTTT,CASSPPGTPVGANEKLFF
TRBJ2-7,-,-,TRBV7-9,TGTGCCAGCAGCTTACCCTTGGGAGGAATCAAATCCTACGAGCAGTACTTC,CASSLPLGGIKSYEQYF
TRBJ2-2,-,-,TRBV7-3,TGTGCCAGCAGCTTAAATGCCAGGCGGAACACCGGGGAGCTGTTTTTT,CASSLNARRNTGELFF
TRBJ1-4,-,TRBD1,TRBV19,TGTGCCAGTAGAGCCGGGACAGGGAATGAAAAACTGTTTTTT,CASRAGTGNEKLFF
TRBJ2-5,-,TRBD2,TRBV4-3,TGCGCCAGCAGCCAAGCCGGGGCGGGAGGAGAGACCCAGTACTTC,CASSQAGAGGETQYF
TRBJ1-4,-,TRBD1,TRBV28,TGTGCCAGCAGCCAGACAGGGAGAATTGCAACTAATGAAAAACTGTTTTTT,CASSQTGRIATNEKLFF
TRBJ1-4,-,-,TRBV6-5,TGTGCCAGCAGACGGAACAGGGAAGGCGGTGAAAAACTGTTTTTT,CASRRNREGGEKLFF
TRBJ2-1,-,TRBD1,TRBV9,TGTGCCAGCAGCTCCCGGGACAGACCCTACAATGAGCAGTTCTTC,CASSSRDRPYNEQFF
TRBJ2-6,-,-,TRBV19,TGTGCCAGTCTACTAGGAGGGAGCTCTGGGGCCAACGTCCTGACTTTC,CASLLGGSSGANVLTF
TRBJ2-5,-,TRBD1,TRBV28,TGTGCCAGCAGTAAGACAGGGGGCGGAGAGACCCAGTACTTC,CASSKTGGGETQYF
TRBJ2-3,few,TRBD2,TRBV7-2,TGTGCCAGCAGCCGGGGGGGGGATACGCAGTATTTT,CASSRGGDTQYF
TRBJ1-6,-,TRBD1,TRBV9,TGTGCCAGCAGCATAGCGGGACAGTATAATTCACCCCTCCACTTT,CASSIAGQYNSPLHF
TRBJ2-7,-,TRBD1,TRBV5-1,TGCGCCAGCAGCTTCACGGACAGGGTTATTCCCTACGAGCAGTACTTC,CASSFTDRVIPYEQYF
TRBJ2-1,-,TRBD2,TRBV9,TGTGCCAGCAGCACTCCGGGACTACAGTACAATGAGCAGTTCTTC,CASSTPGLQYNEQFF
TRBJ2-2,-,TRBD2,TRBV7-8,TGTGCCAGCAGCGAGAGCGGGGGGTACGCCGGGGAGCTGTTTTTT,CASSESGGYAGELFF
TRBJ2-5,-,TRBD2,TRBV5-6,TGTGCCAGCAGCAAGGGAGCCGGGACTATCCAAGAGACCCAGTACTTC,CASSKGAGTIQETQYF
TRBJ1-2,-,TRBD1,TRBV29-1,TGCAGCGTTGAAGTGGGGACAGGGTATGGCTACACCTTC,CSVEVGTGYGYTF